One sample yielded the 30 T cell receptor beta chains listed below, sequenced in a study of long-term antiretroviral therapy in people with HIV. With survey level as its setting, the immunoSEQ assay was v3.0. Sequencing was performed with immunoSEQ multiplex PCR; in TCRdb, only in-frame clones are kept and a portion is missing. This table holds about 20,000 clones, 80% found once. The sample consisted of unsorted PBMCs, taken 0.2 years after starting antiretroviral therapy. These receptors all stem from a middle-aged woman with HIV.

The chain combines TRBV29-1 with TRBJ2-7; D perhaps matches TRBD2 (5 bases). CDR1 is SQVTM, CDR2 ANQGSEA, per germline. CDR3 length: 15 amino acids. The germline V and J ends were trimmed by 6 bases and 4 bases, with 22 bases remaining between them. The CDR3 sequence is CSVYTPVGGLYEQYF. The CDR3 DNA follows: TGCAGCGTATATACCCCGGTAGGAGGATTATACGAGCAGTACTTC.

The chain has TRBV6-1 and TRBJ2-1; unclear D gene. The V gene lost 5 bases and the J gene lost 4 bases, with 3 bases spanning the gap. Germline CDR1 reads MNHNS; CDR2 reads SASEGT. This CDR3 region has 11 residues. Here the CDR3 DNA reads TGTGCCAGCAGTAAGTACAATGAGCAGTTCTTC. It translates to CASSKYNEQFF.

V gene TRBV5-1 combines with J gene TRBJ2-3; 7 bases are a match to TRBD1. Germline CDR1 and CDR2: SGHRS and YFSETQ. J was trimmed by 0 bases and V by 3 bases; bases with no gene match: 10. The CDR3 extends over 17 amino acids. In DNA, the CDR3 is TGCGCCAGCAGCTACCTTGGGACAGCTACTAGCACAGATACGCAGTATTTT. Protein: CASSYLGTATSTDTQYF.

The rearrangement links TRBV12-5 to TRBJ1-5; D not certain. This CDR3 comprises 13 residues. Per germline, CDR1 LGHNT and CDR2 FRNRAP. V was clipped by 0 bases and J by 2 bases, with 2 bases between them. The CDR3 here is CASGLVGNQPQHF. In DNA form, the CDR3 reads TGTGCTAGTGGTTTGGTCGGCAATCAGCCCCAGCATTTT. Variable domain in full (rest from reference TRBV12-5 and TRBJ1-5): DARVTQTPRHKVTEMGQEVTMRCQPILGHNTVFWYRQTMMQGLELLAYFRNRAPLDDSGMPKDRFSAEMPDATLATLKIQPSEPRDSAVYFCASGLVGNQPQHFGDGTRLSIL.

The chain uses TRBV19 and TRBJ1-5, with TRBD1 identical over 10 bases. From germline, CDR1 is LNHDA and CDR2 SQIVND (reference sequence). The CDR3 totals 16 residues. V lost 10 bases to trimming and J lost 0 bases; unmatched junction nucleotides: 9. CDR3 loop: CATGDRGEYSNQPQHF. The CDR3 DNA is TGTGCCACGGGGGACAGGGGAGAGTATAGCAATCAGCCCCAGCATTTT.

This clone has a single count. The chain joins TRBV5-6 to TRBJ1-2, with 8 nucleotides matching TRBD1. The germline V gene encodes CDR1 SGHDT and CDR2 YYEEEE. CDR3 length equals 15 residues. Germline trimming cut 4 bases from V and 4 bases from J; bases unmatched to any gene: 9. CDR3 DNA: TGTGCCAGCAGCACCGGGACAGGTTTTTTCTATGGCTACACCTTC. Translated, it gives CASSTGTGFFYGYTF. Looking up the rest from reference TRBV5-6 and TRBJ1-2 gives the full variable domain: DAGVTQSPTHLIKTRGQQVTLRCSPKSGHDTVSWYQQALGQGPQFIFQYYEEEERQRGNFPDRFSGHQFPNYSSELNVNALLLGDSALYLCASSTGTGFFYGYTFGSGTRLTVV.

The chain is built from TRBV27 and TRBJ1-2; TRBD1 might be the D (6 bases). The CDR3 loop spans 13 amino acids. Between the trimmed V and J ends, which lost 6 bases and 3 bases, there was a span of 11 bases. In germline, CDR1 is MNHEY, CDR2 SMNVEV (reference sequence). The CDR3 DNA is TGTGCCAGCAGATACGCAGGGGACTATGGCTACACCTTC. Translated: CASRYAGDYGYTF.

The V and J genes are TRBV4-1 and TRBJ2-1; TRBD2 agrees at 7 bases. V shed 1 base and J 9 bases; nucleotides not matched to a gene: 15. The CDR3 totals 17 residues. Germline values: CDR1 MGHRA, CDR2 YSYEKL. CDR3: CASSQASFGGDSGEQFF. The CDR3 bases are TGCGCCAGCAGCCAAGCCTCCTTTGGGGGGGATTCGGGTGAGCAGTTCTTC.

The chain combines TRBV7-9 with TRBJ1-2, with D possibly TRBD1 on 5 matching bases. The CDR3 extends over 15 amino acids. The V end lost 4 bases, the J end lost 4 bases, and 16 bases lay between the germline ends. Germline lookup yields CDR1 SEHNR and CDR2 FQNEAQ (reference sequence). The CDR3 coding sequence is TGTGCCAGCAGCTCATCTGTAATGGGGGGCTATGGCTACACCTTC. It encodes CASSSSVMGGYGYTF.

The chain joins TRBV2 to TRBJ2-1, with 9 nucleotides matching TRBD1. CDR1 is SNHLY and CDR2 is FYNNEI in the germline V gene. The ends lost 1 base at V and 4 bases at J; junction bases unmatched: 2. The CDR3 sequence is 15 residues long. CDR3 in amino acids: CASSEGTGEYNEQFF. The DNA of the CDR3 is TGTGCCAGCAGTGAAGGGACAGGGGAATACAATGAGCAGTTCTTC.

In this sample, this clone turned up once. The V gene is TRBV5-6, the J gene TRBJ1-1; D unclear. This CDR3 has 16 amino acids. Germline CDR1 and CDR2: SGHDT and YYEEEE. V was clipped by 0 bases and J by 3 bases, with 15 bases between them. The CDR3 loop is CASSLARVSWDTEAFF. DNA of the CDR3: TGTGCCAGCAGCTTGGCGAGGGTAAGCTGGGACACTGAAGCTTTCTTT.

V is TRBV6-5 and J is TRBJ1-1; D remains unclear. The CDR3 length is 15 residues. Between the trimmed V and J ends, which lost 0 bases and 4 bases, there was a span of 12 bases. The germline V gene encodes CDR1 MNHEY and CDR2 SVGAGI. The CDR3 sequence is CASSYSTHSFTEAFF. For the CDR3, the DNA is TGTGCCAGCAGTTACTCGACCCACAGTTTCACTGAAGCTTTCTTT.

This chain links TRBV29-1 with TRBJ2-3; 7 nucleotides align to TRBD2. The CDR3 has 14 residues. The V and J ends lost 4 bases and 0 bases, in that order; junction bases with no gene match: 4. From germline, CDR1 is SQVTM and CDR2 ANQGSEA. DNA of the CDR3: TGCAGCGTTGCTAGCGGAGCGAGCACAGATACGCAGTATTTT. Protein sequence: CSVASGASTDTQYF.

The chain employs TRBV9 and TRBJ1-4, with D perhaps matching TRBD1 (5 bases). V was shortened by 0 bases and J by 4 bases, with 10 bases between the two germline ends. Germline V gene sequence: CDR1 SGDLS, CDR2 YYNGEE. The CDR3 runs 15 residues. CDR3 region: CASSVDLGHNEKLFF. The CDR3 DNA reads TGTGCCAGCAGCGTAGACCTGGGGCATAATGAAAAACTGTTTTTT.

This chain connects TRBV27 to TRBJ2-1; weak D call: TRBD1 (6 bases). The CDR3 contains 13 residues. The germline V and J ends were trimmed by 5 bases and 5 bases, with 10 bases remaining between them. The V gene's germline CDR1 is MNHEY and CDR2 SMNVEV (reference sequence). The CDR3 is CASSGWTDNEQFF. CDR3 nucleotides: TGTGCCAGCAGTGGATGGACAGACAATGAGCAGTTCTTC.

The chain carries TRBV25-1 and TRBJ2-3; TRBD1 agrees at 8 bases. V shed 6 bases, J shed 3 bases, and the junction held 5 bases outside the gene matches. The V gene's germline CDR1 is MGHDK and CDR2 SYGVNS. The CDR3 consists of 14 residues. The CDR3 nucleotides are TGTGCCAGCAGCTCAGGGGGCAGAACAGATACGCAGTATTTT. Protein: CASSSGGRTDTQYF.

This clone was seen only a few times. The chain employs TRBV5-4 and TRBJ2-1, with TRBD2 matching over 14 bases. Germline V gives CDR1 SGHNT, CDR2 YYREEE (reference sequence). The CDR3 is 18 residues long. The junction had 11 bases not matched to a gene; V was cut back by 3 bases and J by 6 bases. The CDR3, as DNA: TGTGCCAGCAGCTGGGATTACGGGACTAGCGGGAGTGGCAATGAGCAGTTCTTC. Protein product: CASSWDYGTSGSGNEQFF.

The genes are TRBV5-6 and TRBJ2-1; 9 positions match TRBD2. The V and J ends lost 4 bases and 5 bases, in that order; junction bases with no gene match: 10. Germline CDR1 is SGHDT and CDR2 is YYEEEE. The CDR3 is made up of 16 amino acids. As DNA, the CDR3 is TGTGCCAGCAGCCTCCTCTCGGGCGGGGGGGACAATGAGCAGTTCTTC. Translated, it gives CASSLLSGGGDNEQFF.

This chain links TRBV5-1 with TRBJ2-1, with 9 bases matching TRBD2. This CDR3 is 15 amino acids long. V was clipped by 4 bases and J by 6 bases; unmatched bases: 8. Germline V gene sequence: CDR1 SGHRS, CDR2 YFSETQ. As DNA, the CDR3 is TGCGCCAGCAGCGAGGGACTAGCCCTTTTCAATGAGCAGTTCTTC. Translation: CASSEGLALFNEQFF.

The chain couples TRBV7-9 to TRBJ2-7; D is perhaps TRBD2 (6 bases). The V gene's germline CDR1 is SEHNR and CDR2 FQNEAQ (reference sequence). CDR3 length equals 13 residues. V lost 6 bases and J lost 6, with 15 bases in between. Here the CDR3 DNA reads TGTGCCAGCAGGGTGGCCCCCGGGGGCGAGCAGTACTTC. Translating it yields CASRVAPGGEQYF.

The rearrangement links TRBV5-1 to TRBJ1-6, with 8 bases lining up with TRBD1. The CDR3 sequence is 16 residues long. The germline gives CDR1 SGHRS, CDR2 YFSETQ. V dropped 4 bases and J dropped 10; count of bases not matched to a gene: 13. CDR3 amino acids: CASSVATGTGKSPLHF. Written as DNA, the CDR3 is TGCGCCAGCAGCGTAGCCACCGGGACAGGAAAGTCACCCCTCCACTTT.

In DNA, the CDR3 is TGCGCCAGCAGTGATTCGACAGGCCTGGGGACCCAGTACTTC. It encodes CASSDSTGLGTQYF. The rearrangement joins TRBV10-1 to TRBJ2-5, with TRBD1 as a possible D gene (6 bases). CDR3 length equals 14 residues. Trimming took 3 bases from V and 7 from J, leaving 15 bases between them. The germline CDR1 and CDR2 sequences are WNHNN and SYGVQD (reference sequence).

The rearrangement links TRBV2 to TRBJ2-3; the D is unclear. Germline values: CDR1 SNHLY, CDR2 FYNNEI. The CDR3 length is 14 residues. V lost 3 bases, J lost 3 bases, and 10 bases lay in between. The CDR3 DNA reads TGTGCCAGCAGTGATCTCTACATTACAGATACGCAGTATTTT. Protein product: CASSDLYITDTQYF.

The chain couples TRBV2 to TRBJ1-1; TRBD1 might be the D (6 bases). This CDR3 is 13 amino acids long. Trimming left V 2 bases short and J 8 bases short, with 12 bases between. The germline CDR1 and CDR2 sequences are SNHLY and FYNNEI. CDR3 DNA sequence: TGTGCCAGCAGTGAAAGGGGGGTCCAGGAAGCTTTCTTT. It yields the protein CASSERGVQEAFF.

The CDR3 sequence is CASRLTRTGFMAGELFF. DNA of the CDR3: TGTGCCAGCCGTCTTACGCGGACAGGTTTTATGGCCGGGGAGCTGTTTTTT. The rearrangement joins TRBV27 to TRBJ2-2; 7 bases match TRBD1. The V segment lost 8 bases and the J segment 6 bases; nucleotides outside the gene matches: 18. CDR1 MNHEY and CDR2 SMNVEV come from the germline V gene (reference sequence). The CDR3 has 17 residues.

The rearrangement joins TRBV18 to TRBJ2-2, with 14 positions matching TRBD2. The length of the CDR3 is 17 residues. With V trimmed by 6 bases and J by 5 bases, 8 bases remained unmatched. Per the germline V gene, CDR1 is KGHSH and CDR2 is LQKENI. CDR3 nucleotide sequence: TGTGCCAGCTCTACCAACGGACTAGCGGGGGGTACCGGGGAGCTGTTTTTT. It is translated as CASSTNGLAGGTGELFF.

The sample holds a few counts of this clone. V gene TRBV5-1 combines with J gene TRBJ1-5, with a tentative D call TRBD1 (5 bases). Germline assignment: CDR1 SGHRS and CDR2 YFSETQ. The length of the CDR3 is 13 residues. The V end was cut by 0 bases, the J end by 7 bases, with 8 bases between. The CDR3 here is CASSLGQGQPQHF. The DNA for the CDR3 is TGCGCCAGCAGCTTGGGTCAGGGCCAGCCCCAGCATTTT.

The chain couples TRBV5-4 to TRBJ2-7; D possibly corresponds to TRBD1 (7 bases). V was shortened by 7 bases and J by 0 bases, with 11 bases between the two germline ends. Germline V gene lookup returns CDR1 SGHNT and CDR2 YYREEE (reference sequence). The CDR3 contains 13 residues. The DNA for the CDR3 is TGTGCCAGCGGAGGGACAGACTCCTACGAGCAGTACTTC. Protein sequence: CASGGTDSYEQYF.

The chain joins TRBV4-1 to TRBJ2-7; D assignment may be TRBD1 or TRBD2 (5 bases each). The CDR3 has 12 residues. Germline CDR1 reads MGHRA; CDR2 reads YSYEKL. Trimming took 4 bases from V and 11 from J, leaving 15 bases between them. The CDR3 is CASSPGGGGKYF. The CDR3 DNA reads TGCGCCAGCAGCCCCGGTGGTGGGGGAAAGTACTTC.

There are a few counts of this clone. The gene calls are TRBV2 and TRBJ1-1, with no clear D. Looked up from germline, CDR1 is SNHLY and CDR2 is FYNNEI. This CDR3 has 12 amino acids. Trimming stripped 6 bases from V and 0 bases from J, with 5 bases between. CDR3 sequence reads: CASRVMNTEAFF. CDR3 bases: TGTGCCAGCAGAGTGATGAACACTGAAGCTTTCTTT.